This TCR beta chain was recorded in a study of OX40 agonist ivuxolimab in advanced cancers. Measured with immunoSEQ multiplex PCR; TCRdb has only the in-frame clones, and not every one. The data contain tens of thousands of clones, roughly 92% of them singletons. The material sequenced was CD4+ or CD8+ T cells sorted from blood, taken in a trial of the OX40 agonist ivuxolimab. This sequence was found in an adult with an advanced solid tumor such as melanoma, head and neck, liver or kidney cancer.

CDR3 in DNA: TGTGCCAGAAGCCCCCCCGGTCCAACCCCCTCCTACAATGAGCAGTTCTTC. Amino acids: CARSPPGPTPSYNEQFF. The chain combines TRBV5-3 with TRBJ2-1; D is ambiguous. TRBV5-3 is flagged as an ORF with uncertain function. CDR3 size: 17 residues. V lost 4 bases and J 0 bases, leaving 17 bases between the germline ends.